Below are 20 T cell receptor beta chains sequenced from a single sample in a study of blood T cell repertoires in COVID-19. Profiling relied on immunoSEQ multiplex PCR, and the TCRdb table lists in-frame clones only, not all of them. The sample shows 35,000 to 50,000 clones, under 85% of them seen only once. The specimen sequenced was peripheral blood. These TCRs come from a human donor in a cohort sampled during active COVID-19.

J is TRBJ2-2 and V is TRBV4-1, with TRBD2 identical over 8 bases. The germline V gene has CDR1 MGHRA and CDR2 YSYEKL. This CDR3 has 18 residues. Trimming cost V 1 base and J 5 bases; bases outside gene matches: 12. The CDR3 is CASSQVRGGLGGTGELFF. CDR3 coding DNA: TGCGCCAGCAGCCAAGTTCGGGGGGGCCTAGGCGGAACCGGGGAGCTGTTTTTT.

The chain uses TRBV7-8 and TRBJ2-7, with 9 bases that match TRBD2. Per germline, CDR1 SGHVS and CDR2 FQNEAQ. After removal of 8 bases from V and 2 bases from J, the junction contained 10 bases not matched to a gene. This CDR3 has 15 residues. The CDR3 sequence: CASRPRAGGPYEQYF. The CDR3 region has the DNA TGTGCCAGCCGCCCTCGAGCGGGGGGCCCCTACGAGCAGTACTTC.

This clone was counted a single time. J is TRBJ1-1 and V is TRBV10-3; a weak D match, TRBD1 (5 bases). CDR3 length equals 14 residues. Trimming left V 4 bases short and J 3 bases short, with 12 bases between. Per the germline V gene, CDR1 is ENHRY and CDR2 is SYGVKD. In DNA form, the CDR3 reads TGTGCCATCAGTGCGGGAGGGACGTACACTGAAGCTTTCTTT. Protein: CAISAGGTYTEAFF.

The rearrangement uses TRBV6-5 and TRBJ2-2, with D unclear. CDR1 is MNHEY, CDR2 SVGAGI, per germline. The CDR3 covers 15 residues. Trimming took 8 bases from V and 0 from J, leaving 13 bases between them. The CDR3 region has the DNA TGTGCCAGCCAACAGTACTCCGCGAACACCGGGGAGCTGTTTTTT. Amino acids: CASQQYSANTGELFF.

Concerning this clone itself: The sample contains more than one DNA sequence encoding this CDR3. The chain employs TRBV5-1 and TRBJ2-2, with TRBD2 matching 14 bases. The V gene end was trimmed by 4 bases and the J gene end by 0 bases; junction bases not matched to a gene: 5. Germline V gene lookup returns CDR1 SGHRS and CDR2 YFSETQ. The CDR3 covers 18 residues. This CDR3 reads CASSRGTSGGPNTGELFF. DNA of the CDR3: TGCGCCAGCAGCCGGGGGACTAGCGGGGGCCCGAACACCGGGGAGCTGTTTTTT. Combining the CDR3 with reference TRBV5-1 and TRBJ2-2 gives the whole variable domain KAGVTQTPRYLIKTRGQQVTLSCSPISGHRSVSWYQQTPGQGLQFLFEYFSETQRNKGNFPGRFSGRQFSNSRSEMNVSTLELGDSALYLCASSRGTSGGPNTGELFFGEGSRLTVL.

The J gene is TRBJ2-1, the V gene TRBV5-1; 14 bases match TRBD2. This CDR3 has 17 amino acids. With V trimmed by 0 bases and J by 10 bases, 9 bases remained unmatched. CDR1 is SGHRS, CDR2 YFSETQ, per germline. The CDR3 sequence: CASSLEGLAGVLGEQFF. CDR3 in DNA: TGCGCCAGCAGCTTGGAGGGACTAGCGGGGGTTCTAGGAGAGCAGTTCTTC.

This clone was detected only once. This chain joins TRBV6-5 and TRBJ1-4, with 8 nucleotides matching TRBD1. Looked up from germline, CDR1 is MNHEY and CDR2 is SVGAGI. The ends lost 7 bases at V and 5 bases at J; junction bases unmatched: 6. The CDR3 length is 14 residues. CDR3 sequence reads: CASIVNRGNEKLFF. Here the CDR3 DNA reads TGTGCCAGCATAGTTAACAGGGGGAATGAAAAACTGTTTTTT.

The DNA of the CDR3 is TGTGCCAGCAGCAAACATACGGGGGGCCTGAGCTCCTACAATGAGCAGTTCTTC. As protein: CASSKHTGGLSSYNEQFF. The chain links TRBV21-1 to TRBJ2-1; the table's TRBD2 call for D was not verified on the DNA. TRBV21-1 is a known pseudogene. This CDR3 has 18 amino acids.

The V call is TRBV10-3, the J call TRBJ1-2; D possibly corresponds to TRBD1 (6 bases). Germline V gene data show CDR1 as ENHRY and CDR2 as SYGVKD. Trimming took 3 bases from V and 0 from J, leaving 8 bases between them. The CDR3 runs to 14 residues. Here the CDR3 reads CAISEQGPNYGYTF. The CDR3 DNA follows: TGTGCCATCAGTGAACAGGGACCTAACTATGGCTACACCTTC.

This clone is a singleton in its sample. The V and J genes are TRBV6-2 or TRBV6-3 and TRBJ2-2; a weak D match, TRBD1 (5 bases). Deletions cut 0 bases from V and 0 bases from J, with 11 bases between. Germline V lookup: CDR1 MNHEY, CDR2 SVGEGT. The CDR3 spans 17 residues. The DNA of the CDR3 is TGTGCCAGCAGTTACTCCTCGACAGCAGCGAACACCGGGGAGCTGTTTTTT. It translates to CASSYSSTAANTGELFF.

The chain uses TRBV15 and TRBJ1-1, with D perhaps TRBD1 (5 bases). The germline gives CDR1 LNHNV, CDR2 YYDKDF (reference sequence). V lost 1 base and J lost 11, with 14 bases in between. The CDR3 sequence is 13 residues long. Here the CDR3 DNA reads TGTGCCACCAGCAGAGGTAGCAGGGCCGTGGCTTTCTTT. This codes for CATSRGSRAVAFF. The entire variable domain, with the rest obtained from reference TRBV15 and TRBJ1-1, is as follows: DAMVIQNPRYQVTQFGKPVTLSCSQTLNHNVMYWYQQKSSQAPKLLFHYYDKDFNNEADTPDNFQSRRPNTSFCFLDIRSPGLGDTAMYLCATSRGSRAVAFFGQGTRLTVV.

CDR3 bases: TGTGCCAGCAGAACACAGGGAGATAATTCACCCCTCCACTTT. Translation gives CASRTQGDNSPLHF. The chain carries TRBV27 and TRBJ1-6; possibly TRBD1 for D (6 bases). Trimming stripped 6 bases from V and 5 bases from J, with 11 bases between. This CDR3 has 14 residues. Germline CDR1 reads MNHEY; CDR2 reads SMNVEV (reference sequence).

This chain uses TRBV11-3 with TRBJ2-3; TRBD1 is a possible D gene (5 bases). The germline V gene encodes CDR1 SGHNT and CDR2 YENEEA. The CDR3 runs 15 residues. The V gene lost 6 bases and the J gene lost 3 bases, with 16 bases spanning the gap. CDR3 in amino acids: CASSSGHLYTDTQYF. CDR3 sequence (DNA): TGTGCCAGCAGTTCCGGACACCTCTATACAGATACGCAGTATTTT.

V and J are TRBV9 and TRBJ1-2; weak D call: TRBD1 (6 bases). The germline CDR1 and CDR2 sequences are SGDLS and YYNGEE. The CDR3 covers 14 residues. V lost 4 bases and J lost 4, with 14 bases in between. CDR3 DNA: TGTGCCAGCAGCCCCAGGGGAGACGGCTATGGCTACACCTTC. It yields the protein CASSPRGDGYGYTF.

The chain uses TRBV19 and TRBJ1-1, with 8 nucleotides matching TRBD1. CDR1 is LNHDA and CDR2 is SQIVND in the germline V gene (reference sequence). The CDR3 runs to 15 residues. V dropped 6 bases and J dropped 10; count of bases not matched to a gene: 16. CDR3 amino acids: CASSPLGTGQQGAFF. DNA of the CDR3: TGTGCCAGTAGCCCCCTCGGGACAGGACAACAGGGAGCTTTCTTT. Complete variable domain (other parts from reference TRBV19 and TRBJ1-1): DGGITQSPKYLFRKEGQNVTLSCEQNLNHDAMYWYRQDPGQGLRLIYYSQIVNDFQKGDIAEGYSVSREKKESFPLTVTSAQKNPTAFYLCASSPLGTGQQGAFFGQGTRLTVV.

The rearrangement joins TRBV18 to TRBJ2-3, with D uncertain. Germline V gene lookup returns CDR1 KGHSH and CDR2 LQKENI. V dropped 3 bases and J dropped 2 bases, with 9 bases sitting between them. The CDR3 covers 14 residues. CDR3 sequence (DNA): TGTGCCAGCTCACCGCAACAGTTCACAGATACGCAGTATTTT. Translating it yields CASSPQQFTDTQYF.

The chain couples TRBV2 to TRBJ2-2, with 9 bases matching TRBD1. The CDR3 covers 17 residues. Germline CDR1 reads SNHLY; CDR2 reads FYNNEI. V was clipped by 1 base and J by 6 bases; unmatched bases: 9. The chain's CDR3 is CASSEGSGTGSAGELFF. The DNA for the CDR3 is TGTGCCAGCAGTGAAGGGTCTGGGACAGGGAGCGCCGGGGAGCTGTTTTTT.

This CDR3 is CASSSGGLYEQYF. CDR3 DNA sequence: TGTGCCAGCAGCAGCGGGGGGCTTTACGAGCAGTACTTC. This chain connects TRBV5-4 to TRBJ2-7; 9 bases agree with TRBD2. Germline CDR1 reads SGHNT; CDR2 reads YYREEE (reference sequence). The V gene end was trimmed by 4 bases and the J gene end by 4 bases; junction bases not matched to a gene: 3. CDR3 length equals 13 residues.

V is TRBV4-2 and J is TRBJ2-7; 8 nucleotides line up with TRBD1. The germline CDR1 and CDR2 sequences are LGHNA and YNFKEQ. J lost 3 bases, V lost 3 bases, and 7 bases had no gene match. The CDR3 has 15 residues. CDR3 in amino acids: CASSQQHTGGYEQYF. The CDR3 DNA sequence: TGTGCCAGCAGCCAGCAACATACAGGGGGCTACGAGCAGTACTTC.

The chain carries TRBV5-3 and TRBJ2-5; D not resolved. TRBV5-3 is filed as an ORF, its function uncertain. This CDR3 spans 15 amino acids. The V and J ends lost 0 bases and 1 base respectively, with 10 bases between them. The CDR3 reads CARSLVRATQETQYF. The CDR3 nucleotides are TGTGCCAGAAGCTTGGTGCGAGCCACCCAAGAGACCCAGTACTTC.